This T cell receptor (beta chain) was identified during a study of cytomegalovirus exposure and HLA in healthy donors. Findings of the study overall: Rarity held for most TCR sequences, but there were some public TCRs that occurred in many donors.

A note on this clone: Its antigen is unidentified.

Assay: immunoSEQ multiplex PCR; the TCRdb copy retains only in-frame clones and omits some. The table records about 160,000 clones, 84% of them present only once. The CDR3 is made up of 13 amino acids. V was clipped by 7 bases and J by 10 bases, with 16 bases between them. CDR1 is SGHAT, CDR2 FQNNGV, per germline. The rearrangement uses TRBV11-2 and TRBJ2-2; D unresolved. Source material: PBMCs. This receptor was obtained from a man younger than 45 in good health and CMV-seropositive. The CDR3 bases are TGTGCCAGCAACCTAGGAACTGCGGTGGAGCTGTTTTTT. As protein: CASNLGTAVELFF.